Below are 25 T cell receptor beta chains sequenced from a single sample in a study of cytomegalovirus exposure and HLA in healthy donors. 13 Jbeta primers and 60 Vbeta primers were used for the PCR. The method was immunoSEQ multiplex PCR; TCRdb's version includes in-frame clones alone and lacks a portion of them. The sample includes 130,000 to 150,000 clones, roughly 80% seen only once; the top ten take around 2.9%. Sequenced: PBMCs. These receptors were taken from a female donor in good health and CMV-seronegative.

This sequence joins TRBV19 and TRBJ2-5; D remains unclear. The V and J ends lost 3 bases and 3 bases respectively, with 8 bases between them. Germline V gene lookup returns CDR1 LNHDA and CDR2 SQIVND (reference sequence). This CDR3 spans 13 amino acids. CDR3 protein: CASSMWQKETQYF. The CDR3 nucleotides read TGTGCCAGTAGTATGTGGCAGAAAGAGACCCAGTACTTC.

CDR3 DNA: TGTGCCAGCAGTTCCCAGGGGGCTTACGGCTACACCTTC. Translating gives CASSSQGAYGYTF. The chain combines TRBV27 with TRBJ1-2; the match to TRBD1 covers 8 bases. This CDR3 has 13 residues. Losses at the gene ends were 4 bases for V and 8 bases for J; bases not matched to a gene: 6. Germline-derived CDR1 and CDR2 are MNHEY and SMNVEV (reference sequence).

The chain is built from TRBV7-9 and TRBJ2-1; 11 nucleotides align to TRBD1. Per the germline V gene, CDR1 is SEHNR and CDR2 is FQNEAQ (reference sequence). The CDR3 is 16 amino acids. Trimming removed 4 bases from V and 5 bases from J; junction bases left unmatched: 7. The CDR3 region has the DNA TGTGCCAGCAGCTCCTTTCCGGGACAGGGGGACAATGAGCAGTTCTTC. Its protein is CASSSFPGQGDNEQFF.

This clone showed up just a few times. V usage is TRBV6-5 and J usage is TRBJ1-2; 7 bases agree with TRBD1. With 8 bases clipped from V and 7 bases from J, the junction kept 10 bases outside the gene matches. CDR1 and CDR2 (germline): MNHEY, SVGAGI. The CDR3 totals 13 residues. CDR3 sequence: CASLSRGMGGYTF. The CDR3 DNA sequence: TGTGCCAGCTTAAGCAGGGGGATGGGTGGCTACACCTTC.

J is TRBJ2-2 and V is TRBV14; no clear D gene. CDR1 and CDR2 (germline): SGHDN, FVKESK. This CDR3 spans 13 amino acids. V lost 4 bases and J lost 4, with 7 bases in between. The CDR3 here is CASSLRFTGELFF. CDR3 coding DNA: TGTGCCAGCAGCCTCAGGTTCACCGGGGAGCTGTTTTTT. The full variable domain, in which reference TRBV14 and TRBJ2-2 provide the parts outside the CDR3, is EAGVTQFPSHSVIEKGQTVTLRCDPISGHDNLYWYRRVMGKEIKFLLHFVKESKQDESGMPNNRFLAERTGGTYSTLKVQPAELEDSGVYFCASSLRFTGELFFGEGSRLTVL.

The CDR3: CASIGGEQYF. The CDR3 region has the DNA TGTGCCAGCATCGGCGGCGAGCAGTACTTC. The V call is TRBV2, the J call TRBJ2-7; D unresolved. CDR3 length: 10 amino acids. Germline CDR1 reads SNHLY; CDR2 reads FYNNEI. The ends were cut back, 7 bases at V and 6 bases at J, with 7 bases in the middle.

The chain joins TRBV6-1 to TRBJ1-1; D remains ambiguous. Germline CDR1 and CDR2: MNHNS and SASEGT. The CDR3 is 13 residues long. V lost 2 bases, J lost 7 bases, and 11 bases lay in between. The CDR3 nucleotides read TGTGCCAGCAGTGAACGTGGAGGAAGTGAAGCTTTCTTT. Its protein is CASSERGGSEAFF.

V and J are TRBV5-1 and TRBJ2-5, with D hard to call. The germline V gene encodes CDR1 SGHRS and CDR2 YFSETQ. V lost 2 bases and J 5 bases, leaving 10 bases between the germline ends. This CDR3 is 13 amino acids long. Written as DNA, the CDR3 is TGCGCCAGCAGCTTTTCCCCCGGGGAGACCCAGTACTTC. Protein: CASSFSPGETQYF. Complete variable domain (other parts from reference TRBV5-1 and TRBJ2-5): KAGVTQTPRYLIKTRGQQVTLSCSPISGHRSVSWYQQTPGQGLQFLFEYFSETQRNKGNFPGRFSGRQFSNSRSEMNVSTLELGDSALYLCASSFSPGETQYFGPGTRLLVL.

V usage is TRBV7-2 and J usage is TRBJ2-2, with 9 bases aligning to TRBD2. This CDR3 region has 15 residues. Germline CDR1 is SGHTA and CDR2 is FQGNSA. Trimming cost V 4 bases and J 0 bases; bases outside gene matches: 0. The chain's CDR3 is CASSWTSANTGELFF. The CDR3, as DNA: TGTGCCAGCAGCTGGACTAGCGCGAACACCGGGGAGCTGTTTTTT.

V is TRBV19 and J is TRBJ2-6, with 10 bases matching TRBD1. Trimming removed 5 bases from V and 4 bases from J; junction bases left unmatched: 11. This CDR3 has 18 amino acids. CDR1 and CDR2 (germline): LNHDA, SQIVND (reference sequence). The CDR3: CASSGRDRGRGGANVLTF. CDR3 DNA: TGTGCCAGTAGTGGCCGGGACAGGGGTCGAGGAGGGGCCAACGTCCTGACTTTC.

The genes are TRBV25-1 and TRBJ1-4, with D unresolved. The CDR3 runs to 15 residues. Trimming removed 4 bases at V and 5 bases at J, with 14 bases between. The V gene's germline CDR1 is MGHDK and CDR2 SYGVNS. CDR3 loop: CASSGSLRLNEKLFF. The CDR3 coding sequence is TGTGCCAGCAGTGGATCCTTGCGTCTAAATGAAAAACTGTTTTTT.

The sample holds one count of this clone. CDR3 in amino acids: CAIGAGVTGELFF. In DNA, the CDR3 is TGTGCCATCGGGGCAGGGGTCACCGGGGAGCTGTTTTTT. The chain joins TRBV10-3 to TRBJ2-2; D is possibly TRBD1 (6 bases). The CDR3 contains 13 residues. Germline-derived CDR1 and CDR2 are ENHRY and SYGVKD. V lost 8 bases and J lost 4, with 11 bases in between.

V and J are TRBV4-1 and TRBJ2-6; TRBD1 agrees at 11 bases. Trimming at V came to 5 bases and at J to 1 base, leaving 7 bases not matched to a gene. Germline values: CDR1 MGHRA, CDR2 YSYEKL. The CDR3 contains 18 residues. DNA of the CDR3: TGCGCCAGCAGCGGACAGGGGGCGGCTTTTTCTGGGGCCAACGTCCTGACTTTC. Translated: CASSGQGAAFSGANVLTF.

The chain couples TRBV28 to TRBJ1-5; 7 positions match TRBD1. V gave up 5 bases and J gave up 2 bases; unmatched junction bases: 9. The CDR3 has 16 amino acids. CDR1 and CDR2 (germline): MDHEN, SYDVKM. The CDR3 coding sequence is TGTGCCAGCAGTCATCACTCCGGGACAGGCAATCAGCCCCAGCATTTT. Amino acids: CASSHHSGTGNQPQHF.

As to this clone: This sample also contains other DNA sequences that code for the same CDR3. The rearrangement uses TRBV7-8 and TRBJ2-5, with TRBD2 identical over 11 bases. The CDR3 is made up of 16 amino acids. Germline loops: CDR1 SGHVS, CDR2 FQNEAQ. V dropped 4 bases and J dropped 1; count of bases not matched to a gene: 5. The CDR3 nucleotides read TGTGCCAGCAGCTCGAGACTAGCGGGGAGCCAAGAGACCCAGTACTTC. Its protein is CASSSRLAGSQETQYF.

V is TRBV21-1 and J is TRBJ2-1; the table gives TRBD1 as D, unverified against the DNA. TRBV21-1 is marked as a pseudogene. The CDR3 spans 14 residues. CDR3 region: CASTGRYSYNEQFF. The CDR3 DNA is TGTGCCAGCACAGGTCGCTACTCCTACAATGAGCAGTTCTTC.

This chain uses TRBV30 with TRBJ1-5, with TRBD1 identical over 7 bases. V lost 3 bases, J lost 7 bases, and 6 bases stayed unmatched. The length of the CDR3 is 13 residues. Per germline, CDR1 GTSNPN and CDR2 SVGIG (reference sequence). The CDR3 coding sequence is TGTGCCTGGAGCGAAGGGGGCATACAGCCCCAGCATTTT. This sequence encodes CAWSEGGIQPQHF. The entire variable domain, with the rest obtained from reference TRBV30 and TRBJ1-5, is as follows: SQTIHQWPATLVQPVGSPLSLECTVEGTSNPNLYWYRQAAGRGLQLLFYSVGIGQISSEVPQNLSASRPQDRQFILSSKKLLLSDSGFYLCAWSEGGIQPQHFGDGTRLSIL.

In this sample, this clone turned up a few times. This chain connects TRBV4-2 to TRBJ2-5; TRBD2 matches at 9 bases. Trimming at V came to 1 base and at J to 5 bases, leaving 8 bases not matched to a gene. Germline CDR1 is LGHNA and CDR2 is YNFKEQ. This CDR3 spans 16 amino acids. The CDR3 sequence: CASSQGGGGAWETQYF. CDR3 nucleotides: TGTGCCAGCAGCCAAGGGGGCGGGGGGGCCTGGGAGACCCAGTACTTC.

The J gene is TRBJ1-1, the V gene TRBV14; no clear D. Germline V CDR1 and CDR2: SGHDN, FVKESK. The CDR3 is 13 residues long. The germline V and J ends were trimmed by 1 base and 6 bases, with 9 bases remaining between them. The CDR3 DNA follows: TGTGCCAGCAGCCAAGTTAGAGGGTCTGAAGCTTTCTTT. This sequence encodes CASSQVRGSEAFF.

This sequence joins TRBV6-6 and TRBJ1-1, with a weak D call TRBD1 (5 bases). V lost 1 base and J 6 bases, leaving 9 bases between the germline ends. Per germline, CDR1 MNHNY and CDR2 SVGAGI (reference sequence). This CDR3 contains 13 residues. In nucleotides, the CDR3 is TGTGCCAGCAGTTACTTGGGGGGTTCTGAAGCTTTCTTT. It translates to CASSYLGGSEAFF.

The rearrangement uses TRBV6-6 and TRBJ1-1; TRBD1 agrees at 8 bases. Germline CDR1 MNHNY, CDR2 SVGAGI (reference sequence). There are 15 residues in the CDR3. The J segment lost 0 bases and the V segment lost 5 bases, leaving 5 bases of the junction unmatched. The CDR3 DNA is TGTGCCAGCAGTACCCCGACAGGGGTGAACACTGAAGCTTTCTTT. Translation: CASSTPTGVNTEAFF.

This clone occurred once. The rearrangement uses TRBV7-8 and TRBJ2-2; 7 nucleotides align to TRBD1. This CDR3 is built from 15 residues. The trim removed 5 bases at V and 1 base at J, leaving 4 bases unmatched. Germline-derived CDR1 and CDR2 are SGHVS and FQNEAQ. This chain's CDR3 is CASSSRTGNTGELFF. The CDR3 DNA is TGTGCCAGCAGCAGTCGGACAGGGAACACCGGGGAGCTGTTTTTT. The whole variable domain, remainder taken from reference TRBV7-8 and TRBJ2-2, is GAGVSQSPRYKVAKRGQDVALRCDPISGHVSLFWYQQALGQGPEFLTYFQNEAQLDKSGLPSDRFFAERPEGSVSTLKIQRTQQEDSAVYLCASSSRTGNTGELFFGEGSRLTVL.

The V call is TRBV19, the J call TRBJ2-3; 12 bases agree with TRBD2. V was pared by 3 bases and J by 5 bases, with 3 bases of the junction left unmatched. This CDR3 is 15 amino acids long. Germline loops: CDR1 LNHDA, CDR2 SQIVND (reference sequence). CDR3 region: CASSILAGGQDTQYF. CDR3 sequence (DNA): TGTGCCAGTAGTATCCTAGCGGGGGGGCAAGATACGCAGTATTTT.

This clone came up once. For the CDR3, the DNA is TGCGCCAGCAGCCATCTTTTTCCGGGACTAGCGGGAGTGGACAATGAGCAGTTCTTC. Its protein is CASSHLFPGLAGVDNEQFF. The chain links TRBV4-1 to TRBJ2-1, with 14 bases aligning to TRBD2. J lost 5 bases, V lost 3 bases, and 12 bases had no gene match. Germline loops: CDR1 MGHRA, CDR2 YSYEKL. The CDR3 covers 19 residues.

CDR3 residues: CASSFVPRGELFF. Written as DNA, the CDR3 is TGTGCCAGCAGTTTCGTTCCTAGGGGGGAGCTGTTTTTT. This chain uses TRBV6-6 with TRBJ2-2, with D hard to call. The germline V and J ends were trimmed by 4 bases and 8 bases, with 11 bases remaining between them. The CDR3 loop spans 13 amino acids. The germline CDR1 and CDR2 sequences are MNHNY and SVGAGI (reference sequence).